The following is a T cell receptor (beta chain) sequence with its context. The data originate from a study of shared clonotypes between healthy human individuals. The repertoire was sequenced with immunoSEQ multiplex PCR; TCRdb's copy has only in-frame clones and lacks some. The sample has 190,000 or so clones; 66% are singletons. The CDR3 length is 16 residues. The ends were cut back, 3 bases at V and 0 bases at J, with 13 bases in the middle. Per germline, CDR1 SNHLY and CDR2 FYNNEI. The sequence was obtained from a man between 25 and 39 years old in good health. The sample taken for sequencing was memory CD4+ T cells sorted from blood. Subset in this sample: CD45RA-negative fraction. The V and J genes are TRBV2 and TRBJ2-3; a possible D gene is TRBD2 (5 bases). The CDR3 spells CASSDLGVLSTDTQYF. The DNA for the CDR3 is TGTGCCAGCAGTGACCTCGGGGTTTTAAGCACAGATACGCAGTATTTT.